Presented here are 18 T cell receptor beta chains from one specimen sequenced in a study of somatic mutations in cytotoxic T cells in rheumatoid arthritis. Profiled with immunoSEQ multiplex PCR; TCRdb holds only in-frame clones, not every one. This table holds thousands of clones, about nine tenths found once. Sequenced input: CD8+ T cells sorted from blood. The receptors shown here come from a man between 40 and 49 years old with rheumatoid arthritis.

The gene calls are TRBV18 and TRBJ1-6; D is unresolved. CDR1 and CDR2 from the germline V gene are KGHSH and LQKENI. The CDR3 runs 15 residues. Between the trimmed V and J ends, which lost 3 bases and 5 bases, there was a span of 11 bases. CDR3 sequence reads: CASSPGDGDNSPLHF. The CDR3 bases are TGTGCCAGCTCACCGGGAGACGGGGATAATTCACCCCTCCACTTT.

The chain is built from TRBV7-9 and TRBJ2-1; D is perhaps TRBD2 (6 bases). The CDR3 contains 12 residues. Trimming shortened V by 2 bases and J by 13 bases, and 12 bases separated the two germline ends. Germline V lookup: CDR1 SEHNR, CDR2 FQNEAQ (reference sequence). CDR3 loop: CASSLTRERQFF. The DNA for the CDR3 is TGTGCCAGCAGCTTAACCCGGGAGAGACAGTTCTTC.

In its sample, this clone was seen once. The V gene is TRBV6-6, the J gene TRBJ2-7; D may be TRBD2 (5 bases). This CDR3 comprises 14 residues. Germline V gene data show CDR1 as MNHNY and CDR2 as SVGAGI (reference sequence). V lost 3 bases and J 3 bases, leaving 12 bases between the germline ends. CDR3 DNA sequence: TGTGCCAGCAGTTATACCTTTGCGGGCTACGAGCAGTACTTC. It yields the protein CASSYTFAGYEQYF.

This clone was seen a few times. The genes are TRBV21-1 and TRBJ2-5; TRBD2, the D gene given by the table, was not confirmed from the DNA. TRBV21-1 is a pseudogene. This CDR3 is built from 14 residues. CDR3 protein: CASSKSPRRETQYF. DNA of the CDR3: TGTGCCAGCAGCAAATCTCCTAGACGAGAGACCCAGTACTTC.

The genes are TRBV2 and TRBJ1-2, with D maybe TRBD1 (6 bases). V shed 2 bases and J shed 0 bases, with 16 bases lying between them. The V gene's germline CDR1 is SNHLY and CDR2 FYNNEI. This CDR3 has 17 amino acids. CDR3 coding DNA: TGTGCCAGCAGTGAAATATTAGGACAGTCCTCTAACTATGGCTACACCTTC. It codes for CASSEILGQSSNYGYTF. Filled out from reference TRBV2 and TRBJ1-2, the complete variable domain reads EPEVTQTPSHQVTQMGQEVILRCVPISNHLYFYWYRQILGQKVEFLVSFYNNEISEKSEIFDDQFSVERPDGSNFTLKIRSTKLEDSAMYFCASSEILGQSSNYGYTFGSGTRLTVV.

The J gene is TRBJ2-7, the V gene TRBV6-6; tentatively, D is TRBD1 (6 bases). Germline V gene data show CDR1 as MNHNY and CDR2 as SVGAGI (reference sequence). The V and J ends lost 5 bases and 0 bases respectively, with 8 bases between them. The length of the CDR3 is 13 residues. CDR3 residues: CASSQGSSYEQYV. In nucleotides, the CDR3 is TGTGCCAGCAGTCAGGGGAGCTCCTACGAGCAGTACGTC.

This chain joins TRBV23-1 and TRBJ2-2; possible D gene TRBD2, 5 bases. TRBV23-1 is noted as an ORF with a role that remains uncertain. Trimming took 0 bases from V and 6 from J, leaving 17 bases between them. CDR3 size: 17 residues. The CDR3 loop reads CASSQSYGNGLSGELFF. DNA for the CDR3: TGCGCCAGCAGTCAATCGTACGGGAATGGATTGTCCGGGGAGCTGTTTTTT.

CDR3 sequence: CASSLLSSGGPTDTQYF. CDR3 DNA sequence: TGTGCCAGCAGTTTATTGAGTTCGGGGGGGCCGACAGATACGCAGTATTTT. The gene calls are TRBV27 and TRBJ2-3; TRBD2 matches 8 bases. CDR1 is MNHEY, CDR2 SMNVEV, per germline (reference sequence). The CDR3 length is 17 residues. With V trimmed by 1 base and J by 3 bases, 9 bases remained unmatched.

DNA of the CDR3: TGTGCCAGCAGTTACTCCGGGGAGGGAGGCGAGCAGTACTTC. Amino acids: CASSYSGEGGEQYF. The chain couples TRBV6-5 to TRBJ2-7; TRBD2 matches 7 bases. V was pared by 0 bases and J by 6 bases, with 5 bases of the junction left unmatched. Germline CDR1 reads MNHEY; CDR2 reads SVGAGI. The CDR3 is made up of 14 amino acids.

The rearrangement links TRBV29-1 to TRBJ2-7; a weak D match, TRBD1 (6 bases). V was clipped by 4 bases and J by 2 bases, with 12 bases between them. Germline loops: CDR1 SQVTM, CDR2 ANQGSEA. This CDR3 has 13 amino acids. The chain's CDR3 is CSVVRGNTYEQYF. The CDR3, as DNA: TGCAGCGTTGTCAGGGGAAATACCTACGAGCAGTACTTC.

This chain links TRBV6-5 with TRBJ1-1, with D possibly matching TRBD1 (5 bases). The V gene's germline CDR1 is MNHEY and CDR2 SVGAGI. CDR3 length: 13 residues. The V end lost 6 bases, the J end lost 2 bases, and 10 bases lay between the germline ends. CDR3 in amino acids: CASRIGGNTEAFF. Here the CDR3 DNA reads TGTGCCAGCAGGATCGGGGGTAACACTGAAGCTTTCTTT.

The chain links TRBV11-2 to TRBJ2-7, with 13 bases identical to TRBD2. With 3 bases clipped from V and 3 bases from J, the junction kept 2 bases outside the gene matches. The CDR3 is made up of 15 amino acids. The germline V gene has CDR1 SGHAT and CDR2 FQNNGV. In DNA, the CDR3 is TGTGCCAGCAGCTTGGGACTAGCGGGGTACTACGAGCAGTACGTC. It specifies CASSLGLAGYYEQYV.

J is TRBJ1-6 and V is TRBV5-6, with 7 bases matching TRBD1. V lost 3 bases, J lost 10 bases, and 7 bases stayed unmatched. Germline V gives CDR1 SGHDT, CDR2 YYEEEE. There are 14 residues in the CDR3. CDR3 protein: CASSWGTVGSPLHF. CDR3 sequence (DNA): TGTGCCAGCAGCTGGGGGACAGTGGGGTCACCCCTCCACTTT.

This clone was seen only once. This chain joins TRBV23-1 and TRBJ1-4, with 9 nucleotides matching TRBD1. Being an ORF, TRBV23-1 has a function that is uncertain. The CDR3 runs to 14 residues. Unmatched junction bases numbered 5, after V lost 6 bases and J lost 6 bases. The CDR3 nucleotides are TGCGCCAGCAGCCCCCGGACAGGGGATGAAAAACTGTTTTTT. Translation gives CASSPRTGDEKLFF.

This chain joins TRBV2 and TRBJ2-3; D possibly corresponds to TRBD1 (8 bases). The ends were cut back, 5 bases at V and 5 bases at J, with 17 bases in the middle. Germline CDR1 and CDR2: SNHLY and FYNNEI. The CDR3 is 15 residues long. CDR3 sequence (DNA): TGTGCCAGCAGTTCACCACAGGGGGGGTTAGATACGCAGTATTTT. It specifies CASSSPQGGLDTQYF.

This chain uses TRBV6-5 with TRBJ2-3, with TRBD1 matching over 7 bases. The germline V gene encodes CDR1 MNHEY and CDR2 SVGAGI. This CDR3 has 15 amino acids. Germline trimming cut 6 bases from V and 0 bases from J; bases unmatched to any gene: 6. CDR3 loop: CASSLRDSSTDTQYF. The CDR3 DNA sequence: TGTGCCAGCAGCCTCCGGGACAGTAGCACAGATACGCAGTATTTT.

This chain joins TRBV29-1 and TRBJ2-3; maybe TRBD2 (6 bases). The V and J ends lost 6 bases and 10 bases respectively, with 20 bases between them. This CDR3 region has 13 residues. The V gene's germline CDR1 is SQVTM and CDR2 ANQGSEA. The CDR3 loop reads CSVDHREPAAQYF. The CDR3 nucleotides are TGCAGCGTGGACCACCGGGAGCCTGCGGCGCAGTATTTT.

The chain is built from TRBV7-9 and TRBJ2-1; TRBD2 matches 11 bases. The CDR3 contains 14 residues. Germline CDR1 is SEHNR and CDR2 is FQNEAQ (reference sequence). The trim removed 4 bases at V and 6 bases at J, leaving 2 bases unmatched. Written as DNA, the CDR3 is TGTGCCAGCAGCTCCGGGACTAGCGGCAATGAGCAGTTCTTC. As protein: CASSSGTSGNEQFF.